Listed below are T cell receptor beta chains from one sample, sequenced in a study of identical twins. TCRdb reprocessed the 5' RACE reads via MiXCR and lists one record per CDR3 protein. The repertoire holds 1.5 million to 2 million distinct CDR3 sequences, with under 35% as singletons. Specimen: cord blood. The origin of the receptors is a newborn girl in good health. The conserved cysteine and the conserved F or W are not part of the CDR3 here. Fields, in order: CDR3 length, V gene, J gene, CDR3 protein.

len: 14; v_gene: TRBV18; j_gene: TRBJ1-2; CDR3aa: ASFGEALTGVDGYT
len: 12; v_gene: TRBV6-5; j_gene: TRBJ2-3; CDR3aa: ASKRDRETDTQY
len: 13; v_gene: TRBV7-9; j_gene: TRBJ2-3; CDR3aa: ASSYAPGDTDTQY
len: 14; v_gene: TRBV3-1; j_gene: TRBJ2-3; CDR3aa: ASSQVFAGLSLRRY
len: 11; v_gene: TRBV12-3/TRBV12-4; j_gene: -; CDR3aa: ASSLLLVSEQY
len: 13; v_gene: TRBV28; j_gene: TRBJ2-7; CDR3aa: ASSRPPGSRNEQY
len: 12; v_gene: TRBV9; j_gene: TRBJ2-3; CDR3aa: ASSVASSTDTQY
len: 11; v_gene: TRBV20-1; j_gene: TRBJ1-2; CDR3aa: SAELIDNYGYT
len: 12; v_gene: TRBV6-2/TRBV6-3; j_gene: TRBJ2-1; CDR3aa: ASMGPSSYNEQF
len: 12; v_gene: TRBV28; j_gene: TRBJ2-3; CDR3aa: ASSSQYDGDTQY
len: 13; v_gene: TRBV4-2; j_gene: TRBJ1-5; CDR3aa: ASSLQGPGNQPQH
len: 15; v_gene: TRBV4-2; j_gene: TRBJ2-7; CDR3aa: AGSQDLPRLDAAEQY
len: 14; v_gene: TRBV9; j_gene: TRBJ2-5; CDR3aa: ASSQGGLGDYETQY
len: 13; v_gene: TRBV10-3; j_gene: TRBJ2-7; CDR3aa: AISELDSLAYEQY
len: 11; v_gene: TRBV20-1; j_gene: TRBJ2-4; CDR3aa: SARVQGRDIQY
len: 12; v_gene: TRBV3-1; j_gene: TRBJ1-2; CDR3aa: ASSRDSPIYGYT
len: 13; v_gene: TRBV4-2; j_gene: TRBJ1-4; CDR3aa: ASSQGRTGREKLF
len: 14; v_gene: TRBV28; j_gene: TRBJ2-7; CDR3aa: ASSLEGSRGLHEQY
len: 11; v_gene: TRBV25-1; j_gene: TRBJ2-7; CDR3aa: ASSEYWGYEQY
len: 12; v_gene: TRBV18; j_gene: TRBJ1-5; CDR3aa: ASSRQSGNQPQH
len: 12; v_gene: TRBV5-6; j_gene: TRBJ2-7; CDR3aa: ASSFRTGYHEQY
len: 10; v_gene: TRBV20-1; j_gene: TRBJ2-1; CDR3aa: RGLAGNNEQF
len: 12; v_gene: TRBV20-1; j_gene: TRBJ2-1; CDR3aa: SAFSTSGGDEQF
len: 12; v_gene: TRBV5-1; j_gene: -; CDR3aa: ASSLGGRVDEQY
len: 15; v_gene: TRBV12-3/TRBV12-4; j_gene: TRBJ2-3; CDR3aa: ASSLALYRRGTDTQY
len: 13; v_gene: TRBV20-1; j_gene: TRBJ2-1; CDR3aa: SARDDRSSYNEQF
len: 14; v_gene: TRBV5-1; j_gene: TRBJ2-7; CDR3aa: ASSLAGSQVSYEQY
len: 12; v_gene: TRBV20-1; j_gene: TRBJ2-3; CDR3aa: SASKGSHTDTQY
len: 12; v_gene: TRBV20-1; j_gene: TRBJ2-3; CDR3aa: SAKLAGTTDTQY
len: 13; v_gene: TRBV20-1; j_gene: TRBJ2-1; CDR3aa: SARDGSGGPNEQF
len: 13; v_gene: TRBV27; j_gene: TRBJ1-1; CDR3aa: ASSTNRAFDTEAF
len: 18; v_gene: TRBV14; j_gene: TRBJ1-5; CDR3aa: ASSQDVWDRGGYSNQPQH
len: 11; v_gene: TRBV19; j_gene: TRBJ2-7; CDR3aa: ASSGRSNYEQY
len: 13; v_gene: TRBV6-2/TRBV6-3; j_gene: TRBJ2-7; CDR3aa: ASRDSASGGYEQY
len: 13; v_gene: TRBV6-2/TRBV6-3; j_gene: TRBJ2-3; CDR3aa: ASSYVLTRTDTQY